Shown below are 29 T cell receptor beta chains from a single sample sequenced in a study of control samples from healthy donors and cancer patients. Assay: immunoSEQ multiplex PCR; the TCRdb copy retains only in-frame clones and omits some. The profile shows approximately 160,000 clones, about 91% of them singletons. Sample: blood. The receptors stem from a woman aged 40 to 50 in good health.

The chain is built from TRBV18 and TRBJ2-7; D perhaps matches TRBD1 (6 bases). Germline CDR1 reads KGHSH; CDR2 reads LQKENI. V gave up 4 bases and J gave up 4 bases, with 11 bases separating them. The length of the CDR3 is 13 residues. The CDR3 reads CASSLGTPYEQYF. CDR3 coding DNA: TGTGCCAGCTCACTCGGGACACCTTACGAGCAGTACTTC.

This chain joins TRBV5-1 and TRBJ1-3, with D tentatively TRBD1 (6 bases). The V gene lost 2 bases and the J gene lost 0 bases, with 12 bases spanning the gap. The CDR3 spans 16 residues. Looked up from germline, CDR1 is SGHRS and CDR2 is YFSETQ. The CDR3 protein is CASSLDRDNSGNTIYF. CDR3 nucleotides: TGCGCCAGCAGCTTAGATAGGGACAACTCTGGAAACACCATATATTTT.

The J gene is TRBJ2-7, the V gene TRBV6-5; perhaps TRBD1 as D (6 bases). With 7 bases removed from V and 3 bases from J, the gap between germline ends came to 16 bases. Germline V gene lookup returns CDR1 MNHEY and CDR2 SVGAGI. The CDR3 is 14 residues long. CDR3 sequence reads: CASKYTGSYYEQYF. The DNA for the CDR3 is TGTGCCAGCAAATACACAGGGTCTTACTACGAGCAGTACTTC.

The rearrangement links TRBV2 to TRBJ1-5, with no clear D. Germline CDR1 and CDR2: SNHLY and FYNNEI. CDR3 length: 14 residues. V was cut by 1 base and J by 7 bases, with 11 bases left in between. CDR3: CASSEGLGFQPQHF. In DNA form, the CDR3 reads TGTGCCAGCAGTGAAGGGTTAGGGTTCCAGCCCCAGCATTTT.

The chain carries TRBV6-1 and TRBJ1-5; 7 nucleotides agree with TRBD1. V trimming: 3 bases; J trimming: 5 bases; junction bases outside the gene matches: 4. Germline assignment: CDR1 MNHNS and CDR2 SASEGT. CDR3 length: 14 residues. The CDR3 is CASSETGWDQPQHF. For the CDR3, the DNA is TGTGCCAGCAGTGAGACAGGGTGGGATCAGCCCCAGCATTTT.

This chain joins TRBV3-1 (or the pseudogene TRBV3-2) and TRBJ2-5, with 12 nucleotides matching TRBD2. CDR1 LGHDT and CDR2 YNNKEL come from the germline V gene (reference sequence). The CDR3 sequence is 16 residues long. After removal of 0 bases from V and 4 bases from J, the junction contained 3 bases not matched to a gene. The CDR3, as DNA: TGTGCCAGCAGCCAAGAACCGACTAGCGGGGGAGAGACCCAGTACTTC. It codes for CASSQEPTSGGETQYF.

This chain connects TRBV9 to TRBJ1-1; D ambiguous. CDR1 is SGDLS, CDR2 YYNGEE, per germline. The CDR3 runs to 13 residues. V gave up 3 bases and J gave up 4 bases, with 10 bases separating them. The CDR3 loop is CASSGGIGTEAFF. The CDR3 region has the DNA TGTGCCAGCAGCGGGGGTATAGGCACTGAAGCTTTCTTT.

The gene calls are TRBV20-1 and TRBJ2-1, with D tentatively TRBD1 (6 bases). The CDR3 contains 14 residues. Germline V CDR1 and CDR2: DFQATT, SNEGSKA (reference sequence). Trimming took 3 bases from V and 1 from J, leaving 10 bases between them. The CDR3 region is CSASRQGSYNEQFF. The CDR3, as DNA: TGCAGTGCTAGTAGGCAGGGGTCCTACAATGAGCAGTTCTTC.

The V call is TRBV5-4, the J call TRBJ2-1; 10 nucleotides align to TRBD2. V lost 4 bases to trimming and J lost 3 bases; unmatched junction nucleotides: 10. This CDR3 has 17 residues. The V gene's germline CDR1 is SGHNT and CDR2 YYREEE (reference sequence). The chain's CDR3 is CASSKSGGAGFYNEQFF. The CDR3 DNA reads TGTGCCAGCAGCAAAAGCGGGGGGGCCGGATTCTACAATGAGCAGTTCTTC.

The chain employs TRBV12-5 and TRBJ1-1; no definite D call. Germline V gives CDR1 LGHNT, CDR2 FRNRAP. Trimming took 7 bases from V and 3 from J, leaving 12 bases between them. This CDR3 is built from 13 residues. CDR3 bases: TGTGCTAGTGCCACCAACCAACACACTGAAGCTTTCTTT. Translated, it gives CASATNQHTEAFF.

The chain is built from TRBV19 and TRBJ1-5; D unresolved. Trimming took 6 bases from V and 0 from J, leaving 9 bases between them. CDR1 is LNHDA and CDR2 is SQIVND in the germline V gene (reference sequence). The CDR3 is made up of 14 amino acids. Written as DNA, the CDR3 is TGTGCCAGTAGGGGGATTCTTAGCAATCAGCCCCAGCATTTT. Its translation: CASRGILSNQPQHF.

CDR3 protein: CSVEGTGVTYEQYF. DNA of the CDR3: TGCAGCGTCGAGGGGACAGGGGTTACCTACGAGCAGTACTTC. This sequence joins TRBV29-1 and TRBJ2-7, with TRBD1 matching over 10 bases. J lost 2 bases, V lost 6 bases, and 7 bases had no gene match. Germline CDR1 SQVTM, CDR2 ANQGSEA. This CDR3 region has 14 residues.

The rearrangement joins TRBV19 to TRBJ1-2; TRBD1 might be the D (6 bases). The ends were cut back, 2 bases at V and 4 bases at J, with 14 bases in the middle. The CDR3 loop spans 15 amino acids. Germline V gene sequence: CDR1 LNHDA, CDR2 SQIVND (reference sequence). CDR3 sequence reads: CASSIISQGIYGYTF. The CDR3 region has the DNA TGTGCCAGTAGTATAATATCACAGGGAATCTATGGCTACACCTTC. Supplemented by reference TRBV19 and TRBJ1-2, the full variable domain reads DGGITQSPKYLFRKEGQNVTLSCEQNLNHDAMYWYRQDPGQGLRLIYYSQIVNDFQKGDIAEGYSVSREKKESFPLTVTSAQKNPTAFYLCASSIISQGIYGYTFGSGTRLTVV.

V and J are TRBV21-1 and TRBJ1-3; TRBD1, the D gene given by the table, was not confirmed from the DNA. TRBV21-1 is a recognized pseudogene. The CDR3 contains 18 residues. The CDR3 region is CASSSDRAPGSAGNTIYF. CDR3 DNA: TGTGCCAGCAGCTCGGACAGGGCCCCTGGTTCAGCTGGAAACACCATATATTTT.

J is TRBJ2-6 and V is TRBV4-1; the match to TRBD1 covers 7 bases. Per germline, CDR1 MGHRA and CDR2 YSYEKL. V lost 1 base, J lost 4 bases, and 13 bases stayed unmatched. CDR3 length equals 19 residues. CDR3 DNA: TGCGCCAGCAGCCAAGGGACCGACAGGGTCCCCAGGGGGGCCAACGTCCTGACTTTC. Its protein product is CASSQGTDRVPRGANVLTF.

This chain joins TRBV11-2 and TRBJ2-1; the match to TRBD2 covers 9 bases. The ends lost 5 bases at V and 5 bases at J; junction bases unmatched: 4. This CDR3 spans 14 amino acids. CDR1 is SGHAT, CDR2 FQNNGV, per germline. CDR3 nucleotides: TGTGCCAGCAGCCTTAAGCGGGGGGACAATGAGCAGTTCTTC. Its protein product is CASSLKRGDNEQFF. Full variable domain (missing parts from reference TRBV11-2 and TRBJ2-1): EAGVAQSPRYKIIEKRQSVAFWCNPISGHATLYWYQQILGQGPKLLIQFQNNGVVDDSQLPKDRFSAERLKGVDSTLKIQPAKLEDSAVYLCASSLKRGDNEQFFGPGTRLTVL.

The rearrangement uses TRBV6-1 and TRBJ2-1; D unresolved. Germline V gene data show CDR1 as MNHNS and CDR2 as SASEGT. Trimming took off 2 bases at V and 3 bases at J, with 8 bases between the two ends. There are 14 residues in the CDR3. The CDR3 nucleotides are TGTGCCAGCAGTGAATTAAGTTACTACAATGAGCAGTTCTTC. Encoded protein: CASSELSYYNEQFF.

The V gene is TRBV3-1 (or the pseudogene TRBV3-2), the J gene TRBJ2-5; a possible D gene is TRBD2 (6 bases). The CDR3 has 16 amino acids. V lost 2 bases and J lost 1, with 14 bases in between. Germline-derived CDR1 and CDR2 are LGHDT and YNNKEL (reference sequence). CDR3 amino acids: CASSQRRTGGQETQYF. As DNA, the CDR3 is TGTGCCAGCAGCCAACGACGGACCGGGGGCCAAGAGACCCAGTACTTC.

This clone was observed a single time. The chain is built from TRBV7-7 and TRBJ2-5; 10 bases are shared with TRBD2. CDR3 length: 16 amino acids. The germline gives CDR1 SSHAT, CDR2 FNYEAQ (reference sequence). Trimming at V came to 4 bases and at J to 2 bases, leaving 7 bases not matched to a gene. The CDR3 loop is CASSSERGGGQETQYF. CDR3 nucleotide sequence: TGTGCCAGCAGCTCCGAGCGGGGGGGCGGACAAGAGACCCAGTACTTC.

This clone appeared once. The rearrangement joins TRBV6-1 to TRBJ1-6, with D perhaps matching TRBD1 (5 bases). Germline loops: CDR1 MNHNS, CDR2 SASEGT. This CDR3 is 17 amino acids long. Trimming removed 2 bases from V and 2 bases from J, with 13 bases in between. The CDR3 loop is CASSELGDQTYNSPLHF. CDR3 coding DNA: TGTGCCAGCAGTGAACTGGGGGACCAAACCTATAATTCACCCCTCCACTTT.

This clone has more than one count but fewer than ten. The CDR3, as DNA: TGTGCCATCATGGCAGGGGGCGAGGGAAACACCATATATTTT. It encodes CAIMAGGEGNTIYF. This rearrangement joins TRBV10-3 to TRBJ1-3; 8 positions match TRBD1. Germline-derived CDR1 and CDR2 are ENHRY and SYGVKD. The CDR3 extends over 14 amino acids. With 7 bases clipped from V and 4 bases from J, the junction kept 6 bases outside the gene matches.

The rearrangement joins TRBV6-4 to TRBJ2-1; 14 bases map to TRBD2. V was clipped by 6 bases and J by 3 bases; unmatched bases: 4. The CDR3 is made up of 16 amino acids. Germline assignment: CDR1 MRHNA and CDR2 SNTAGT. The CDR3 bases are TGTGCCAGCAGCGCAGGACTAGCGGGGGGCTACAATGAGCAGTTCTTC. Its protein is CASSAGLAGGYNEQFF.

V gene TRBV28 combines with J gene TRBJ1-5, with D possibly TRBD1 on 6 matching bases. CDR3 length: 16 amino acids. Germline V gene data show CDR1 as MDHEN and CDR2 as SYDVKM. The V gene lost 7 bases and the J gene lost 1 base, with 17 bases spanning the gap. The CDR3 coding sequence is TGTGCCAGCACCACGATACAGGGTCCAAGCAATCAGCCCCAGCATTTT. This translates into CASTTIQGPSNQPQHF.

The J gene is TRBJ1-2, the V gene TRBV10-1; D ambiguous. Per germline, CDR1 WNHNN and CDR2 SYGVQD (reference sequence). V lost 0 bases, J lost 2 bases, and 4 bases lay in between. The CDR3 covers 13 residues. CDR3 in DNA: TGCGCCAGCAGTGAGTCGGGGAACTATGGCTACACCTTC. It codes for CASSESGNYGYTF.

The J gene is TRBJ1-5, the V gene TRBV19, with 10 positions matching TRBD1. V lost 3 bases, J lost 4 bases, and 3 bases stayed unmatched. CDR1 LNHDA and CDR2 SQIVND come from the germline V gene (reference sequence). This CDR3 comprises 15 residues. DNA for the CDR3: TGTGCCAGTAGTATGAGGACAGGGGGGAATCAGCCCCAGCATTTT. Translating gives CASSMRTGGNQPQHF.

This chain connects TRBV7-9 to TRBJ1-3, with a tentative D call TRBD1 (5 bases). Trimming left V 3 bases short and J 6 bases short, with 18 bases between. The CDR3 consists of 16 residues. Germline CDR1 and CDR2: SEHNR and FQNEAQ (reference sequence). CDR3 in amino acids: CASSFQRDGKENTIYF. The CDR3 nucleotides are TGTGCCAGCAGCTTCCAGCGGGACGGCAAAGAAAACACCATATATTTT.

This rearrangement joins TRBV18 to TRBJ2-1; 7 bases align to TRBD2. Germline-derived CDR1 and CDR2 are KGHSH and LQKENI. CDR3 length equals 16 residues. V lost 4 bases, J lost 6 bases, and 12 bases stayed unmatched. CDR3 amino acids: CASSLPGEGILNEQFF. CDR3 DNA sequence: TGTGCCAGCTCACTGCCCGGGGAGGGGATACTCAATGAGCAGTTCTTC.

This chain links TRBV6-1 with TRBJ1-2, with D tentatively TRBD1 (6 bases). Trimming cost V 1 base and J 4 bases, with 13 bases left between them. Germline V gene data show CDR1 as MNHNS and CDR2 as SASEGT. The CDR3 is 15 residues long. In nucleotides, the CDR3 is TGTGCCAGCAGTGAAGGGGCCAGGGGAACCTATGGCTACACCTTC. It encodes CASSEGARGTYGYTF.

The rearrangement joins TRBV15 to TRBJ2-3; 7 bases fit TRBD2. Germline loops: CDR1 LNHNV, CDR2 YYDKDF (reference sequence). The CDR3 is 13 residues long. V shed 5 bases and J 5 bases; nucleotides not matched to a gene: 4. The CDR3: CATSGLGRDTQYF. DNA for the CDR3: TGTGCCACCAGCGGACTAGGGCGAGATACGCAGTATTTT.